These 10 T cell receptor beta chains share one sample of origin, sequenced in a study of T cell therapy after organ transplantation. No antigens are known for them. Sequencing used immunoSEQ multiplex PCR; TCRdb keeps in-frame clones, though not all of them. This table has about 48,000 clones, 94% appearing once. The sample was CD8+ T cells from blood, taken before autologous CMV-specific T cell therapy. The receptors here all came from a human patient who had received a solid organ transplant and had CMV disease.

The chain combines TRBV27 with TRBJ1-1, with no clear D. The CDR3 has 19 amino acids. The ends were cut back, 0 bases at V and 3 bases at J, with 23 bases in the middle. Germline V gene data show CDR1 as MNHEY and CDR2 as SMNVEV (reference sequence). CDR3 nucleotide sequence: TGTGCCAGCAGTTTATCGATCCCTATCTCATACCTAACAGACACTGAAGCTTTCTTT. The encoded protein is CASSLSIPISYLTDTEAFF.

The chain couples TRBV27 to TRBJ2-1; D remains ambiguous. The germline V gene has CDR1 MNHEY and CDR2 SMNVEV (reference sequence). V shed 5 bases and J shed 5 bases, with 10 bases lying between them. This CDR3 has 13 amino acids. The CDR3: CASSVARNNEQFF. DNA for the CDR3: TGTGCCAGCAGTGTAGCTCGGAACAATGAGCAGTTCTTC.

This clone came up once. This rearrangement joins TRBV5-1 to TRBJ2-1; D ambiguous. Germline CDR1 and CDR2: SGHRS and YFSETQ. V was pared by 7 bases and J by 0 bases, with 8 bases between. The CDR3 has 13 residues. DNA for the CDR3: TGCGCCAGCGCTCTGTCCTCCTACAATGAGCAGTTCTTC. It translates to CASALSSYNEQFF.

The V and J genes are TRBV30 and TRBJ2-1, with D possibly matching TRBD1 (5 bases). Germline CDR1 is GTSNPN and CDR2 is SVGIG (reference sequence). V was shortened by 0 bases and J by 3 bases, with 12 bases between the two germline ends. This CDR3 has 15 amino acids. CDR3 amino acids: CAWSVGVRNYNEQFF. CDR3 nucleotide sequence: TGTGCCTGGAGTGTAGGGGTTAGAAACTACAATGAGCAGTTCTTC.

The chain combines TRBV6-5 with TRBJ1-5; D is ambiguous. The CDR3 is 14 amino acids. Trimming stripped 2 bases from V and 2 bases from J, with 7 bases between. Looked up from germline, CDR1 is MNHEY and CDR2 is SVGAGI. CDR3 in amino acids: CASSYGEGNQPQHF. CDR3 coding DNA: TGTGCCAGCAGTTACGGGGAGGGCAATCAGCCCCAGCATTTT.

The chain has TRBV11-1 and TRBJ2-1; D is ambiguous. The CDR3 covers 15 residues. Germline V gene data show CDR1 as SGHAT and CDR2 as FQDESV (reference sequence). Trimming took 2 bases from V and 3 from J, leaving 11 bases between them. The DNA for the CDR3 is TGTGCCAGCAGCTTAAGCTCCAACGGCTACAATGAGCAGTTCTTC. Translated: CASSLSSNGYNEQFF.

This rearrangement joins TRBV18 to TRBJ2-5, with a possible D match to TRBD2 (6 bases). V was pared by 4 bases and J by 5 bases, with 8 bases between. This CDR3 comprises 12 residues. The germline V gene has CDR1 KGHSH and CDR2 LQKENI. The CDR3 loop reads CASSLRGETQYF. The CDR3 DNA sequence: TGTGCCAGCTCACTACGGGGGGAGACCCAGTACTTC. Complete variable domain (other parts from reference TRBV18 and TRBJ2-5): NAGVMQNPRHLVRRRGQEARLRCSPMKGHSHVYWYRQLPEEGLKFMVYLQKENIIDESGMPKERFSAEFPKEGPSILRIQQVVRGDSAAYFCASSLRGETQYFGPGTRLLVL.

The chain combines TRBV7-3 with TRBJ1-6; D unresolved. The CDR3 sequence is 17 residues long. Germline-derived CDR1 and CDR2 are SGHTA and FQGTGA. Trimming left V 9 bases short and J 0 bases short, with 18 bases between. CDR3 coding DNA: TGTGCCAGAGACCGGACCTACTCCAGCTCCTATAATTCACCCCTCCACTTT. It encodes CARDRTYSSSYNSPLHF.

The chain uses TRBV7-2 and TRBJ1-2, with D unresolved. The CDR3 covers 14 residues. Trimming removed 2 bases from V and 4 bases from J, with 11 bases in between. Germline loops: CDR1 SGHTA, CDR2 FQGNSA. The CDR3 here is CASSLNFNGYGYTF. The CDR3 DNA reads as TGTGCCAGCAGCTTAAATTTTAATGGCTATGGCTACACCTTC.

A remark on this clone: One end of the junction does not line up with germline, which may come from a read error. The chain combines TRBV2 with TRBJ2-1, with TRBD2 identical over 15 bases. The CDR3 is 16 amino acids. Germline CDR1 SNHLY, CDR2 FYNNEI. The CDR3 protein is CASSEGLAGGPYEQFF. DNA of the CDR3: TGTGCCAGCAGCGAAGGACTAGCGGGAGGGCCTTATGAGCAGTTCTTC. The complete variable domain, with remaining parts taken from reference TRBV2 and TRBJ2-1, reads EPEVTQTPSHQVTQMGQEVILRCVPISNHLYFYWYRQILGQKVEFLVSFYNNEISEKSEIFDDQFSVERPDGSNFTLKIRSTKLEDSAMYFCASSEGLAGGPYEQFFGPGTRLTVL.